The table lists the clone carrying this TCR beta chain with a few counts. The antigen remains undetermined. The CDR3 runs to 15 residues. V shed 1 base and J shed 1 base, with 12 bases lying between them. Germline CDR1 SGHTS, CDR2 YDEGEE. Patients newly diagnosed with hyperthyroidism, under 2 months' duration, were aged 18 to 65, the study reports. Ineligible for inclusion were patients with other autoimmune diseases, uncontrolled infections, pregnancy or lactation. The diagnosis combined clinical symptoms, thyroxine, TRAb, thyroid ultrasound and orbital computed tomography scans. RNA transcripts were the source from which TCR beta CDR3 regions were amplified. First-round RT-PCR employed HTBI primers, with a second-round multiplex PCR after it. Each CDR3 protein is one row after TCRdb ran MiXCR on the multiplex PCR reads. The repertoire includes about 1.1 million distinct CDR3 sequences, about two fifths of them detected once, and 11% sits in the top ten.

This sample stems from a study of Graves' ophthalmopathy and Graves' hyperthyroidism. Whole-study findings and limits: Detected in blood as well were most expanded thyroid clonotypes with frequency above 0.001.

Sequenced sample: peripheral blood or thyroid tissue (not recorded which). The rearrangement joins TRBV5-8 to TRBJ2-7; D is unclear. This clonotype was obtained from an adult man with Graves' hyperthyroidism. CDR3 protein: CASSLRSGRSYEQYF. CDR3 coding DNA: TGTGCCAGCAGCTTGCGTTCTGGTAGATCCTACGAGCAGTACTTC.